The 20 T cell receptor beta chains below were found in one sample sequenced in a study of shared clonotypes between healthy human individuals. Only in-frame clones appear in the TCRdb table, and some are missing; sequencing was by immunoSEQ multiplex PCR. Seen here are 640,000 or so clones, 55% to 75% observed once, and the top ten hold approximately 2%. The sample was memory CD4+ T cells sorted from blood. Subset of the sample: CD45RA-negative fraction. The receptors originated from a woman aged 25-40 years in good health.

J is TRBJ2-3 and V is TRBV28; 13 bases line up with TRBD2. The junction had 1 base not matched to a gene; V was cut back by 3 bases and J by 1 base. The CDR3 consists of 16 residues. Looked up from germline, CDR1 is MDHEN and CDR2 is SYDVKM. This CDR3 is CASSFGLAGGTDTQYF. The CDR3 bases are TGTGCCAGCAGTTTTGGACTAGCGGGAGGCACAGATACGCAGTATTTT. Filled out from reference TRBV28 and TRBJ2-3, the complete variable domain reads DVKVTQSSRYLVKRTGEKVFLECVQDMDHENMFWYRQDPGLGLRLIYFSYDVKMKEKGDIPEGYSVSREKKERFSLILESASTNQTSMYLCASSFGLAGGTDTQYFGPGTRLTVL.

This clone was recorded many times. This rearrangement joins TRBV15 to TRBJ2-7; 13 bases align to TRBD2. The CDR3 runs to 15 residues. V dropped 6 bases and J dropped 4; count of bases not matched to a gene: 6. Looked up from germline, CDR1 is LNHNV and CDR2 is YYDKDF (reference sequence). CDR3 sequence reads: CATSPGTSGTYEQYF. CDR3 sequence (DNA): TGTGCCACCAGTCCAGGGACTAGCGGGACTTACGAGCAGTACTTC.

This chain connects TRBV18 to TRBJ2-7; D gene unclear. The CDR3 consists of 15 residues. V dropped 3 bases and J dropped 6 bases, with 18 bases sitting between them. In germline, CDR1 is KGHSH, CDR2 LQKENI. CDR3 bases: TGTGCCAGCTCACCTCTGAGTGGACCCTACTCCGAGCAGTACTTC. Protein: CASSPLSGPYSEQYF. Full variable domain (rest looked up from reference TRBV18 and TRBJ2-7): NAGVMQNPRHLVRRRGQEARLRCSPMKGHSHVYWYRQLPEEGLKFMVYLQKENIIDESGMPKERFSAEFPKEGPSILRIQQVVRGDSAAYFCASSPLSGPYSEQYFGPGTRLTVT.

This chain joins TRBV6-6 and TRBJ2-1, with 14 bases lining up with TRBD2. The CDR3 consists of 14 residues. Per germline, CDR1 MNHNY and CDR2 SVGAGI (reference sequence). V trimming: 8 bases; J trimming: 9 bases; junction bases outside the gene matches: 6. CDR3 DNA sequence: TGTGCCAGCCGGGGACTAGCGGGGGTGGGTGAGCAGTTCTTC. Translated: CASRGLAGVGEQFF.

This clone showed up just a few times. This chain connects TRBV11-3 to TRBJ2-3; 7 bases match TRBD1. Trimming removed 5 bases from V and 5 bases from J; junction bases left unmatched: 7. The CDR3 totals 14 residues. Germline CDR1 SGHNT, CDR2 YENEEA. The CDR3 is CASSHDRDQDTQYF. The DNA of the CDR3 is TGTGCCAGCAGCCACGACAGGGACCAAGATACGCAGTATTTT.

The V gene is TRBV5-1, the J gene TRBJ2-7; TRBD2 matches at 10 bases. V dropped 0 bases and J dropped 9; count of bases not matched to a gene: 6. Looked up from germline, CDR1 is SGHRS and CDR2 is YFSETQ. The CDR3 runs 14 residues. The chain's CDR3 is CASSLGTSGLGQYF. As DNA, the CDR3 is TGCGCCAGCAGCTTGGGGACTAGCGGCCTCGGGCAGTACTTC.

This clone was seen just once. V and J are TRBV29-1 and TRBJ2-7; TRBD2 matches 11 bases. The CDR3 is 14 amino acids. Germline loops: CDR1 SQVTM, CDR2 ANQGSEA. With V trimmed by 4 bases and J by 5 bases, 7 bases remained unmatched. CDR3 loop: CSVVLAGGRDEQYF. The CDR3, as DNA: TGCAGCGTTGTTCTAGCGGGAGGAAGAGACGAGCAGTACTTC.

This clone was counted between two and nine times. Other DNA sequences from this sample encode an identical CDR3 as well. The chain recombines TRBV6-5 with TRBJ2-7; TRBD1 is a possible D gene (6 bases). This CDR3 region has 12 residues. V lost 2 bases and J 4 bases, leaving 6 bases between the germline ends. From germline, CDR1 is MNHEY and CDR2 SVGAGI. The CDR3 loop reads CASSYDRYEQYF. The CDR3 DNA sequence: TGTGCCAGCAGTTACGACAGGTACGAGCAGTACTTC.

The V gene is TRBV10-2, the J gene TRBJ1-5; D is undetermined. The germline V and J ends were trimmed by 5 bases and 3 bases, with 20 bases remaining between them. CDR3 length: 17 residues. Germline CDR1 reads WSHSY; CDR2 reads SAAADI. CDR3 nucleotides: TGCGCCAGCAGTATCTCAGGTTCAGCCCGATCCAATCAGCCCCAGCATTTT. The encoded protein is CASSISGSARSNQPQHF.

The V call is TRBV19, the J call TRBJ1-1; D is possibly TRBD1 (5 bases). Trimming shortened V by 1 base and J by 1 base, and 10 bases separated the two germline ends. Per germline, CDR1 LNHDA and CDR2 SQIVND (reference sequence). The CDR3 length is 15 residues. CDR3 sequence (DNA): TGTGCCAGTAGTATAGGCGGGGCCACGAACACTGAAGCTTTCTTT. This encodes CASSIGGATNTEAFF. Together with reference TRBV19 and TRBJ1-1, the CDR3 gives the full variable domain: DGGITQSPKYLFRKEGQNVTLSCEQNLNHDAMYWYRQDPGQGLRLIYYSQIVNDFQKGDIAEGYSVSREKKESFPLTVTSAQKNPTAFYLCASSIGGATNTEAFFGQGTRLTVV.

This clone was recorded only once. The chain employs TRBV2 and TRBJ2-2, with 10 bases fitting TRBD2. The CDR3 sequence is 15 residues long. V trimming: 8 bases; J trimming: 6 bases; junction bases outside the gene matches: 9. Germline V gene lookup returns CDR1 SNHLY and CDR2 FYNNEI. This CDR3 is CASGLKTSGPGELFF. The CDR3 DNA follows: TGTGCCAGCGGCCTTAAGACTAGCGGGCCCGGGGAGCTGTTTTTT.

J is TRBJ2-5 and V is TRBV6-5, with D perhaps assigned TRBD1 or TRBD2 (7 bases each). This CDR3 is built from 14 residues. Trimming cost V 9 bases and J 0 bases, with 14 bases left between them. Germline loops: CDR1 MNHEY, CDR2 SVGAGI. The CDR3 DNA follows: TGTGCCAGTGGCAGGGGGGGCAACCAAGAGACCCAGTACTTC. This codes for CASGRGGNQETQYF.

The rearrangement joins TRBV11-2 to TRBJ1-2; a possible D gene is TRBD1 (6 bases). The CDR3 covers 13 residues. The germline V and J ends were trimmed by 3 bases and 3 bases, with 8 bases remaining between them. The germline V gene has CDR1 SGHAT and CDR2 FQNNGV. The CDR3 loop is CASSFRTDYGYTF. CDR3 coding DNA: TGTGCCAGCAGCTTTCGGACAGACTATGGCTACACCTTC.

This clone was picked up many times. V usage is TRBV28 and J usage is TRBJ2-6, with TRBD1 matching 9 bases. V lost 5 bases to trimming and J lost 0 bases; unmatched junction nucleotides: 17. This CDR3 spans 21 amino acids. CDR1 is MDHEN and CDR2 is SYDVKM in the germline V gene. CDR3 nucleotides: TGTGCCAGCAGTCCAAAAGGTACTGGGACAGGGCTTCCCTCTGGGGCCAACGTCCTGACTTTC. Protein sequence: CASSPKGTGTGLPSGANVLTF. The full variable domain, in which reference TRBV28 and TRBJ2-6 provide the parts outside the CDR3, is DVKVTQSSRYLVKRTGEKVFLECVQDMDHENMFWYRQDPGLGLRLIYFSYDVKMKEKGDIPEGYSVSREKKERFSLILESASTNQTSMYLCASSPKGTGTGLPSGANVLTFGAGSRLTVL.

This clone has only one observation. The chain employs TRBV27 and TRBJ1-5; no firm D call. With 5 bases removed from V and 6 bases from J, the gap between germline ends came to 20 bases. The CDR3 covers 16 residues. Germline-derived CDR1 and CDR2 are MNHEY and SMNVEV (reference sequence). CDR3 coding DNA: TGTGCCAGCAGTCGGGTTTATGGGGTTATGGCTCAGCCCCAGCATTTT. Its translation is CASSRVYGVMAQPQHF.

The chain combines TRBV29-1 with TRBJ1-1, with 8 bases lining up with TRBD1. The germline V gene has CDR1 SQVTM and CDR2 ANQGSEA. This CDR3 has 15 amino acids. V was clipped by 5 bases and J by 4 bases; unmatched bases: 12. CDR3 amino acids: CSVFLRDRLGTEAFF. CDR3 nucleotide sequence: TGCAGCGTTTTCCTCCGGGACAGGCTAGGCACTGAAGCTTTCTTT.

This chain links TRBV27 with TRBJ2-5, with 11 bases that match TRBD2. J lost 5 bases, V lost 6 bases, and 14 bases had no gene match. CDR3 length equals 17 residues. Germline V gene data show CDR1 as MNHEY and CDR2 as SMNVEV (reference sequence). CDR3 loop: CASRERVAGGPGETQYF. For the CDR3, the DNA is TGTGCCAGCAGAGAACGGGTAGCGGGAGGGCCAGGGGAGACCCAGTACTTC.

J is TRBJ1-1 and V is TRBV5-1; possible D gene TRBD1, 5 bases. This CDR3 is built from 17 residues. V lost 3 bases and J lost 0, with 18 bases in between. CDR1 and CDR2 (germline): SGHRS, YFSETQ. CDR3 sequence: CASSSERGDWMNTEAFF. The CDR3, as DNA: TGCGCCAGCAGCTCTGAGAGAGGGGATTGGATGAACACTGAAGCTTTCTTT. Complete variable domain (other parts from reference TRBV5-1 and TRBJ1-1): KAGVTQTPRYLIKTRGQQVTLSCSPISGHRSVSWYQQTPGQGLQFLFEYFSETQRNKGNFPGRFSGRQFSNSRSEMNVSTLELGDSALYLCASSSERGDWMNTEAFFGQGTRLTVV.

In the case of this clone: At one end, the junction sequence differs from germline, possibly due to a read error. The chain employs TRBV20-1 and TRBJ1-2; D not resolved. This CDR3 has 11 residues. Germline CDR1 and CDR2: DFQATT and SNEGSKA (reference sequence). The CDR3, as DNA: TGCAGTGCTAGTAAAAGGTCCGGGAGCGCCTTC. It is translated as CSASKRSGSAF.

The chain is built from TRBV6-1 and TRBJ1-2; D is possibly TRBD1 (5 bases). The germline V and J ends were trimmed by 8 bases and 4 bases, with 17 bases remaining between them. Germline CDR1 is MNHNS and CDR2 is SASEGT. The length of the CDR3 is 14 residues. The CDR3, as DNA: TGTGCCAGCCAGGGAGCTGGCAGGGCCTATGGCTACACCTTC. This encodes CASQGAGRAYGYTF.